The rows below give T cell receptor beta chains drawn from one sample of a study of blood T cell repertoires in COVID-19. This table comes from immunoSEQ multiplex PCR, and its TCRdb copy is limited to in-frame clones, with some not included. The sample consists of about 72,000 clones, about nine tenths of them appearing once. The sequencing input was peripheral blood. These receptors all come from a man under 40 with acute or convalescent COVID-19. The CDR3 runs from the conserved cysteine through the conserved F or W. Fields, in order: J gene, clone size, D gene, V gene, CDR3 protein, CDR3 DNA. D genes are given only for firm matches. Rows give clone size only sometimes, using once, few, many, or a class for an expanded clone.

TRBJ1-1	few	.	TRBV3-1/TRBV3-2	CASQEKTHMNTEAFF	TGTGCCAGTCAAGAGAAGACACATATGAACACTGAAGCTTTCTTT
TRBJ2-7	.	TRBD2	TRBV29-1	CSVEYPSGTYEQYF	TGCAGCGTTGAGTACCCCAGCGGGACGTACGAGCAGTACTTC
TRBJ2-7	few	TRBD1	TRBV7-9	CASRTGGVYEQYF	TGTGCCAGCAGAACAGGGGGCGTCTACGAGCAGTACTTC
TRBJ2-7	.	TRBD2	TRBV3-1/TRBV3-2	CASRGVSRREGRYEQYF	TGTGCCAGCAGGGGGGTCAGTAGGCGGGAGGGCCGGTACGAGCAGTACTTC
TRBJ2-2	.	TRBD2	TRBV9	CASSAGTSKNTGELFF	TGTGCCAGCAGCGCTGGGACTAGTAAAAACACCGGGGAGCTGTTTTTT
TRBJ2-7	.	.	TRBV18	CASSPGLGTSQEQYF	TGTGCCAGCTCACCGGGGTTAGGGACATCTCAAGAGCAGTACTTC
TRBJ2-5	once	TRBD1	TRBV5-1	CASSLGGVGTARDPVPSSETQYF	TGCGCCAGCAGCTTGGGAGGGGTGGGGACAGCAAGAGACCCAGTACCTAGTTCTGAGACCCAGTACTTC
TRBJ1-1	.	.	TRBV30	CAWIPKPATEAFF	TGTGCCTGGATCCCTAAACCCGCCACTGAAGCTTTCTTT
TRBJ1-6	.	TRBD1	TRBV18	CASSPSQTGSNSPLHF	TGTGCCAGCTCACCTTCCCAGACAGGGTCCAATTCACCCCTCCACTTT
TRBJ2-5	.	TRBD2	TRBV28	CAGRKAGVRQTQYF	TGTGCCGGTCGTAAAGCGGGAGTAAGACAGACCCAGTACTTC
TRBJ2-7	once	TRBD1	TRBV6-2/TRBV6-3	CASSRGQGRGEQYF	TGTGCCAGCAGCCGCGGACAGGGCCGAGGCGAGCAGTACTTC
TRBJ1-1	.	.	TRBV9	CASSTGGRGFPTEAFF	TGTGCCAGCAGCACGGGGGGGCGCGGGTTTCCCACTGAAGCTTTCTTT
TRBJ1-4	.	TRBD1	TRBV30	CAWSVPRRTGRGEKLFF	TGTGCCTGGAGTGTACCCCGTCGGACAGGGCGAGGTGAAAAACTGTTTTTT
TRBJ1-1	.	.	TRBV11-2	CASSFWLDSNTEAFF	TGTGCCAGCAGCTTTTGGCTCGACAGCAACACTGAAGCTTTCTTT
TRBJ1-4	.	.	TRBV6-2/TRBV6-3	CASSRGLRLNEKLFF	TGTGCCAGCAGCCGCGGGCTACGCCTGAATGAAAAACTGTTTTTT
TRBJ2-3	.	TRBD2	TRBV6-5	CASSYGTRRADTQYF	TGTGCCAGCAGTTACGGGACTAGACGCGCAGATACGCAGTATTTT
TRBJ1-4	.	.	TRBV30	CAWSGRQLNEKLFF	TGTGCCTGGAGTGGGCGGCAGCTCAATGAAAAACTGTTTTTT
TRBJ2-1	once	.	TRBV15	CATSRVPEGSYNEQFF	TGTGCCACCAGCAGAGTGCCGGAGGGCTCCTACAATGAGCAGTTCTTC
TRBJ2-1	.	.	TRBV28	CAAHQGSWGQNYNEQFF	TGTGCCGCCCATCAAGGCTCTTGGGGACAAAATTACAATGAGCAGTTCTTC
TRBJ2-7	.	TRBD2	TRBV7-9	CASSLGAGGVPQYF	TGTGCCAGCAGCTTAGGGGCGGGAGGCGTTCCCCAGTACTTC
TRBJ1-4	.	.	TRBV9	CASSPDTSEKLFF	TGTGCCAGCAGCCCCGACACTTCTGAAAAACTGTTTTTT
TRBJ2-3	.	TRBD1	TRBV5-1	CASSDGTGGPDTQYF	TGCGCCAGCAGCGATGGGACAGGGGGCCCAGATACGCAGTATTTT
TRBJ2-2	.	.	TRBV2	CASSGTSVNTGELFF	TGTGCCAGCAGTGGTACCAGCGTGAACACCGGGGAGCTGTTTTTT
TRBJ2-7	.	TRBD2	TRBV28	CASSSVGGLAVYGSYEQYF	TGTGCCAGCAGTTCCGTAGGGGGACTAGCGGTATACGGTAGCTACGAGCAGTACTTC
TRBJ2-1	once	TRBD2	TRBV27	CASSAGLAGYNEQFF	TGTGCCAGCAGTGCGGGACTAGCGGGGTACAATGAGCAGTTCTTC
TRBJ1-5	.	.	TRBV6-5	CASSYSADQPQHF	TGTGCCAGCAGTTACTCGGCGGATCAGCCCCAGCATTTT
TRBJ1-3	few	.	TRBV5-8	CASIRDISGNTIYF	TGTGCCAGCATCCGGGACATCTCTGGAAACACCATATATTTT
TRBJ1-1	.	TRBD1	TRBV6-5	CASRGQPNTEAFF	TGTGCCAGCAGGGGACAGCCCAACACTGAAGCTTTCTTT
TRBJ2-6	.	.	TRBV25-1	CASSEHRVGPTGANVLTF	TGTGCCAGCAGTGAGCACAGGGTGGGGCCTACTGGGGCCAACGTCCTGACTTTC
TRBJ2-7	.	TRBD2	TRBV4-1	CASTVVLAGPSYEQYF	TGCGCCAGCACAGTAGTTCTAGCGGGACCCAGCTACGAGCAGTACTTC
TRBJ2-2	.	TRBD2	TRBV9	CASSDSSGRGYGELFF	TGTGCCAGCAGCGATTCTAGCGGGAGGGGATACGGGGAGCTGTTTTTT
TRBJ1-5	once	.	TRBV28	CASSSQVGPSGHF	TGTGCCAGCAGTTCCCAAGTAGGCCCATCGGGGCATTTT
TRBJ2-2	medium-sized	.	TRBV6-6	CASSSHSIISGELFF	TGTGCCAGCAGTTCCCACTCGATAATTTCCGGGGAGCTGTTTTTT
TRBJ1-6	.	.	TRBV28	CASSSTGSYNSPLHF	TGTGCCAGCAGCTCCACAGGGTCCTATAATTCACCCCTCCACTTT
TRBJ1-1	.	.	TRBV4-2	CASKSGTEAFF	TGTGCCAGCAAGTCGGGAACTGAAGCTTTCTTT
TRBJ1-4	.	TRBD1	TRBV7-9	CASTAPGQGKTNEKLFF	TGTGCCAGCACCGCGCCGGGACAGGGAAAGACTAATGAAAAACTGTTTTTT
TRBJ2-1	.	.	TRBV6-4	CASSGGEWGNEQFF	TGTGCCAGCAGTGGCGGGGAGTGGGGCAATGAGCAGTTCTTC
TRBJ1-2	.	.	TRBV28	CASERGTNYGYTF	TGTGCCAGCGAAAGGGGCACCAACTATGGCTACACCTTC
TRBJ2-7	.	TRBD2	TRBV11-2	CASSQPAGPYEQYF	TGTGCCAGCAGCCAACCAGCGGGGCCCTACGAGCAGTACTTC
TRBJ2-3	.	.	TRBV19	CASTPRQARTDTQYF	TGTGCCAGTACTCCAAGGCAGGCACGCACAGATACGCAGTATTTT
TRBJ2-1	.	TRBD2	TRBV6-1	CASSEGGAGGLNEQFF	TGTGCCAGCAGTGAAGGGGGTGCGGGAGGTCTGAATGAGCAGTTCTTC
TRBJ1-2	.	.	TRBV4-3	CASSQDHGRHGYTF	TGCGCCAGCAGCCAAGATCATGGCAGGCATGGCTACACCTTC